Following are 4 T cell receptor beta chains from one sample sequenced in a study of T cell responses to AZD1222 COVID-19 vaccine. Clones were sequenced by immunoSEQ multiplex PCR, and TCRdb holds only the in-frame ones, with some missing. The data contain fewer than 120,000 clones, roughly 90% of them singletons. Here the sequenced sample was peripheral blood, taken on day 0 of AZD1222 vaccination. The source is an adult in good health.

This clone has just one count. V usage is TRBV28 and J usage is TRBJ1-4, with a possible D match to TRBD1 (5 bases). The CDR3 length is 13 residues. Looked up from germline, CDR1 is MDHEN and CDR2 is SYDVKM. Trimming pared 6 bases from V and 7 bases from J, leaving 12 bases between. In nucleotides, the CDR3 is TGTGCCAGCAGCTTCCTAAGGGGTGAAAAACTGTTTTTT. Encoded protein: CASSFLRGEKLFF. Full variable domain (remainder filled in from reference TRBV28 and TRBJ1-4): DVKVTQSSRYLVKRTGEKVFLECVQDMDHENMFWYRQDPGLGLRLIYFSYDVKMKEKGDIPEGYSVSREKKERFSLILESASTNQTSMYLCASSFLRGEKLFFGSGTQLSVL.

The rearrangement links TRBV18 to TRBJ1-2, with 10 nucleotides matching TRBD1. J lost 4 bases, V lost 3 bases, and 5 bases had no gene match. The CDR3 length is 15 residues. The germline V gene encodes CDR1 KGHSH and CDR2 LQKENI. CDR3 in DNA: TGTGCCAGCTCACCCGGACAGGGGGGCTCCTATGGCTACACCTTC. This gives the protein CASSPGQGGSYGYTF.

The genes are TRBV11-2 and TRBJ2-7; D is possibly TRBD1 (6 bases). Germline V gene lookup returns CDR1 SGHAT and CDR2 FQNNGV. Trimming stripped 5 bases from V and 4 bases from J, with 18 bases between. This CDR3 has 15 amino acids. This CDR3 is CASSPLNKRGYEQYF. The CDR3 DNA reads TGTGCCAGCAGCCCATTGAACAAAAGGGGGTACGAGCAGTACTTC.

V and J are TRBV5-1 and TRBJ1-3, with D possibly TRBD1 on 6 matching bases. Germline V gene data show CDR1 as SGHRS and CDR2 as YFSETQ. This CDR3 contains 14 residues. The V and J ends lost 4 bases and 4 bases respectively, with 12 bases between them. Here the CDR3 DNA reads TGCGCCAGCAGCACACAGGGAGCAGGAAACACCATATATTTT. Translating it yields CASSTQGAGNTIYF.